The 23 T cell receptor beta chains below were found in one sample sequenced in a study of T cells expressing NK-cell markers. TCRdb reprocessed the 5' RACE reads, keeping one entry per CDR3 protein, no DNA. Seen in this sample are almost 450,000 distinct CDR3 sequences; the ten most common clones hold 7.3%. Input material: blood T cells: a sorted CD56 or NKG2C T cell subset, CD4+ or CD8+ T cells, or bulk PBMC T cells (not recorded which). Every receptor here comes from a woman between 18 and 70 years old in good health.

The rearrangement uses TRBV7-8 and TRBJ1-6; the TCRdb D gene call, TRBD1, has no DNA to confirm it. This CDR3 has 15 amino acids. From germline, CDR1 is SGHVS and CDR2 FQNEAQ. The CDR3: CASSLGGQGNSPLHF.

The CDR3 here is CASTPRSGTNYNEQFF. The chain carries TRBV11-1 and TRBJ2-1; the TRBD2 assignment by TCRdb is unverifiable without DNA. The CDR3 runs to 16 residues. The germline V gene has CDR1 SGHAT and CDR2 FQDESV (reference sequence).

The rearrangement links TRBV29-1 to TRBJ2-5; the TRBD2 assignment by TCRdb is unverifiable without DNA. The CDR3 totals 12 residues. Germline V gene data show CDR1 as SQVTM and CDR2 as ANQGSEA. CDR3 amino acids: CSVESGGETQYF.

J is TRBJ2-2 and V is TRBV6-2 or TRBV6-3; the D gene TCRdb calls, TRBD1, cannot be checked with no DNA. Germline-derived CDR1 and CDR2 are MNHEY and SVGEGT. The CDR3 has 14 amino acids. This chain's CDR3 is CASSYLSPAGELFF.

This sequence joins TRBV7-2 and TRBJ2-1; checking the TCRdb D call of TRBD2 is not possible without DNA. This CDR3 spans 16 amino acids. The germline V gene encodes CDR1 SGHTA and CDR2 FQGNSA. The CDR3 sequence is CASSLYRAGVFSEQFF.

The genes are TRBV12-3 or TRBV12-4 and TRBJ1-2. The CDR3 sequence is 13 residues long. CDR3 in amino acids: CASSSTVKAGYTF.

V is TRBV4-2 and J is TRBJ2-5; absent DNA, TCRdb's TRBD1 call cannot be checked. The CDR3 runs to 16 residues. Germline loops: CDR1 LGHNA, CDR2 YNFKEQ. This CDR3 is CASSLTTGDLLETQYF.

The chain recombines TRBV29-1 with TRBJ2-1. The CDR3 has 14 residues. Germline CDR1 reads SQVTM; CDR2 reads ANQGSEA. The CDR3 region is CSTWTLKAYNEQFF.

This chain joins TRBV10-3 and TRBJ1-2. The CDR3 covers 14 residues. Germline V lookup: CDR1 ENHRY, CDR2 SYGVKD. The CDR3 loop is CAISESSAYYGYTF.

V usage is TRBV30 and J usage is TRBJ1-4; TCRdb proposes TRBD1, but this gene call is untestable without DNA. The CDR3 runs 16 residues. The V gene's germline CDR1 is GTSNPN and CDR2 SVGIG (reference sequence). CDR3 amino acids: CAWSISTPPMDEKLFF.

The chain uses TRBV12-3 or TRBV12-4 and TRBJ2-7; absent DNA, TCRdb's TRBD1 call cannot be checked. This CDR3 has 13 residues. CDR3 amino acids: CASSFPGAYEQYF.

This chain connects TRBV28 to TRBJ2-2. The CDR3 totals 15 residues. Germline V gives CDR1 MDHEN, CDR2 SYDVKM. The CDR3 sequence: CASSFSSENTGELFF.

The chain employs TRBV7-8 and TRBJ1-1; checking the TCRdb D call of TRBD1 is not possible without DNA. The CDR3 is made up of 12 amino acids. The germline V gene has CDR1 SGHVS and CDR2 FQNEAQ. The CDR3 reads CASSQLGPGAFF. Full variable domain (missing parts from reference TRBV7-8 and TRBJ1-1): GAGVSQSPRYKVAKRGQDVALRCDPISGHVSLFWYQQALGQGPEFLTYFQNEAQLDKSGLPSDRFFAERPEGSVSTLKIQRTQQEDSAVYLCASSQLGPGAFFGQGTRLTVV.

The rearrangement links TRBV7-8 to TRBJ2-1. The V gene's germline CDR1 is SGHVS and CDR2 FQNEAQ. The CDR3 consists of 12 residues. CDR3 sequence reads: CASSFRSYEQFF.

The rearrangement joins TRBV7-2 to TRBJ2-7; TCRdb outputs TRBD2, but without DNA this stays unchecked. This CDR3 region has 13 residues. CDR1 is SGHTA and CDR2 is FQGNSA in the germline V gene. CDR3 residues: CASSLLGTLEQYF.

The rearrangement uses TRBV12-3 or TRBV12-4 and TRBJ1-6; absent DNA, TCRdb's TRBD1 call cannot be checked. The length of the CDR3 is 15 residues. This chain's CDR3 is CASSAPGGTNSPLHF.

CDR3 residues: CASSPRSNTEAFF. The rearrangement uses TRBV7-2 and TRBJ1-1. The V gene's germline CDR1 is SGHTA and CDR2 FQGNSA. The CDR3 sequence is 13 residues long.

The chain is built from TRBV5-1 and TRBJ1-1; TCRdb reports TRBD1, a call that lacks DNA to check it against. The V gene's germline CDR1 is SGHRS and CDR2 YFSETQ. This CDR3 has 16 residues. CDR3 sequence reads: CASSLGLGTENTEAFF.

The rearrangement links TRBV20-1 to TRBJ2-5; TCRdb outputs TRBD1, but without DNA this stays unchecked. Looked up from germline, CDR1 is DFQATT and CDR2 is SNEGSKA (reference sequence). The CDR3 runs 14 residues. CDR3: CSALRLSDQETQYF.

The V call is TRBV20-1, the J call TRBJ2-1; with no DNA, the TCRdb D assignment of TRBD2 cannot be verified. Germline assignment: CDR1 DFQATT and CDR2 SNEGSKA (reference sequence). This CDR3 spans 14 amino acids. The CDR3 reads CSASGEGTGNEQFF.

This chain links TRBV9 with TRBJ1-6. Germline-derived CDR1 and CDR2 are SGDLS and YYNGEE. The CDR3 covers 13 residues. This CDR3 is CASSAQEGSPLHF.

The CDR3 sequence: CASSYSGAEPTKQYF. The chain carries TRBV6-5 and TRBJ2-7; there is no DNA to check the TCRdb D call of TRBD1. From germline, CDR1 is MNHEY and CDR2 SVGAGI. This CDR3 has 15 residues.

CDR3 sequence: CASSKTGWGYTF. The chain carries TRBV5-1 and TRBJ1-2; the D call from TCRdb, TRBD1, cannot be confirmed without DNA. CDR1 and CDR2 (germline): SGHRS, YFSETQ. The CDR3 spans 12 residues.